Each of the 4 T cell receptor beta chains below was sequenced from the same sample in a study of shared clonotypes between healthy human individuals. Produced via immunoSEQ multiplex PCR; TCRdb's table is partial and in-frame only. The sample has around 2.3 million clones, roughly 95% seen once. Sequences were obtained from naive CD4+ T cells sorted from blood. This sample's subset: CD45RA+ positively selected. These receptor sequences come from a young man in good health.

This rearrangement joins TRBV9 to TRBJ2-6; either TRBD1 or TRBD2 may fit D (5 bases each). This CDR3 contains 15 residues. CDR1 SGDLS and CDR2 YYNGEE come from the germline V gene. Trimming took off 1 base at V and 1 base at J, with 6 bases between the two ends. The CDR3 DNA reads as TGTGCCAGCAGCGTATGGGGGTCTGGGGCCAACGTCCTGACTTTC. Translation: CASSVWGSGANVLTF.

The chain joins TRBV6-6 to TRBJ2-2; TRBD1 agrees at 8 bases. Looked up from germline, CDR1 is MNHNY and CDR2 is SVGAGI (reference sequence). The CDR3 totals 16 residues. The V gene end was trimmed by 6 bases and the J gene end by 7 bases; junction bases not matched to a gene: 13. DNA for the CDR3: TGTGCCAGCAGCCGTACAGGGGGGATCGTGAACGGGGAGCTGTTTTTT. Encoded protein: CASSRTGGIVNGELFF.

This clone was observed a single time. The rearrangement links TRBV20-1 to TRBJ2-1; D possibly corresponds to TRBD2 (6 bases). CDR3 length: 11 residues. V lost 8 bases, J lost 10 bases, and 15 bases lay in between. Germline V lookup: CDR1 DFQATT, CDR2 SNEGSKA (reference sequence). CDR3 sequence (DNA): TGCAGTCCGGCCCGACTAGGGGAGCAGTTCTTC. Translating it yields CSPARLGEQFF.

The chain carries TRBV30 and TRBJ2-1, with TRBD2 matching over 13 bases. CDR1 GTSNPN and CDR2 SVGIG come from the germline V gene (reference sequence). This CDR3 spans 16 amino acids. The V gene end was trimmed by 1 base and the J gene end by 0 bases; junction bases not matched to a gene: 0. This CDR3 reads CAWSGTSGSSYNEQFF. CDR3 DNA sequence: TGTGCCTGGAGTGGGACTAGCGGGAGCTCCTACAATGAGCAGTTCTTC.